This T cell receptor (beta chain) was recorded in a study of post-analysis software for immune sequencing data. Findings of the study overall: Roughly 5 TRBV segments (TRBV5-6, TRBV5-1 and TRBV20-1 among them) occurred more frequently in patients than in controls.

As for this clonotype: No antigen is known for it.

Included in the TCR beta cDNA libraries were unique molecular identifiers. Each CDR3 protein is one row after TCRdb ran MiXCR on the PCR reads. The sample carries 350,000 to 450,000 distinct CDR3 sequences, approximately 38% recorded once. From germline, CDR1 is MDHEN and CDR2 SYDVKM. The CDR3 sequence is 14 residues long. Trimming left V 3 bases short and J 9 bases short, with 15 bases between. This receptor was identified in a girl aged 5 to 17 with multiple sclerosis. The V and J genes are TRBV28 and TRBJ2-1, with D perhaps being TRBD1 or TRBD2 (5 bases each). Sequenced: blood. CDR3 DNA: TGTGCCAGCAGTTTGTTTACCGGGGCGGGTGAGCAGTTCTTC. It codes for CASSLFTGAGEQFF.